Listed here is a single TCR beta chain. The authors' processing: Estimates of nucleated cell counts were drawn from the amplification of reference gene primers. Method: immunoSEQ multiplex PCR; TCRdb's copy keeps in-frame clones and lacks some. D and trimming come from the DNA, and the V and J calls and clone size come from that table. The sample has around 250,000 clones, about 87% seen once; the top ten hold about 1%. The sample belongs to a study of blood T cell repertoires in COVID-19. The overall study: Samples came from the United States, Italy and Spain, spanning acute and convalescent COVID-19. The analysed material was cDNA or gDNA that came from T cells, B-cell-depleted T cells, or PBMCs.

V was pared by 4 bases and J by 8 bases, with 8 bases of the junction left unmatched. The CDR3 has 15 amino acids. The germline V gene encodes CDR1 SGHRS and CDR2 YFSETQ. Participant age was roughly 18 to 100 years, and participants resided in approximately 25 US areas. Sequencing input: PBMCs or T cells enriched from blood (not recorded which). The receptor was derived from a man aged 50-59 years who had been exposed to COVID-19. The chain uses TRBV5-1 and TRBJ1-4; TRBD1 agrees at 10 bases. CDR3 in amino acids: CASSVGGTGEEKLFF. The CDR3 region has the DNA TGCGCCAGCAGCGTTGGCGGGACAGGGGAAGAAAAACTGTTTTTT.